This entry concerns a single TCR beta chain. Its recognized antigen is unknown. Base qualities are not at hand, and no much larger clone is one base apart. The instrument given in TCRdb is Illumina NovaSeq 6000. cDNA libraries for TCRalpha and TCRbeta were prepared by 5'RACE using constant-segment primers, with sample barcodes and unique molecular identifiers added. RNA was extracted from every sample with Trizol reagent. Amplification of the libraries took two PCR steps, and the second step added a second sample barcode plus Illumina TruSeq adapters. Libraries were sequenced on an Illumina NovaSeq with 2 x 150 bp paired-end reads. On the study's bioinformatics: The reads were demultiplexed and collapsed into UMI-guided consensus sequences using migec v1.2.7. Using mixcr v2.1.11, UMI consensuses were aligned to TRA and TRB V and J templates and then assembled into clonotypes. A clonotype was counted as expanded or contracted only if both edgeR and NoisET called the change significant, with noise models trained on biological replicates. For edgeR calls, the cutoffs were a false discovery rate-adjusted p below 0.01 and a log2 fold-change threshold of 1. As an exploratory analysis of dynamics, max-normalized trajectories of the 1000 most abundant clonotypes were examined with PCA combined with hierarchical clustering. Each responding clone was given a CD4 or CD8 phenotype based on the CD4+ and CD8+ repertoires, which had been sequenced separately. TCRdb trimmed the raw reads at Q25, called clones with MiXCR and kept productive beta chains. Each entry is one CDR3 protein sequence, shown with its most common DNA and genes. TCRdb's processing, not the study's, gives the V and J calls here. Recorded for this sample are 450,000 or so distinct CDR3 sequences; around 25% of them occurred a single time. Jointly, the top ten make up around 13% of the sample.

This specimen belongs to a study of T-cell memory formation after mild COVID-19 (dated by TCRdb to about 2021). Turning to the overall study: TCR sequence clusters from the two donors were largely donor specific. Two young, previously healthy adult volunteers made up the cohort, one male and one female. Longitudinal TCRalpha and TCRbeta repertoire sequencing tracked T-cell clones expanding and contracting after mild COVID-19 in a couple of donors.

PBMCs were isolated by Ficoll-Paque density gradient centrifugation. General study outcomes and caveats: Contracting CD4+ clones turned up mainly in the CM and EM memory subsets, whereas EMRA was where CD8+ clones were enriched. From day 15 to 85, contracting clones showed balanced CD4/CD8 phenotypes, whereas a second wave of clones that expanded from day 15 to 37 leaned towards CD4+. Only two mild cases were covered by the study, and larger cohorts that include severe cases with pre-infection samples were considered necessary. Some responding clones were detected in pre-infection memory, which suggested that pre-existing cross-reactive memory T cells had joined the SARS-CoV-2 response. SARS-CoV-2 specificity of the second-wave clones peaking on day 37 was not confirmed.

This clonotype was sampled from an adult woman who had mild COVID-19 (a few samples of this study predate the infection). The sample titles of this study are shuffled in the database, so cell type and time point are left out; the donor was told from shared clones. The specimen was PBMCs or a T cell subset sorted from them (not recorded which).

The CDR3 reads CASSTHTGTTMDEQFF. The DNA sequence is TGTGCCAGCAGCACGCATACCGGGACAACTATGGATGAGCAGTTCTTC. Recombination connected TRBV7-9 to TRBJ2-1; the D gene is possibly TRBD1, with 6 bases matching. Cut back by 5 bases and 8 bases, the V and J ends lie 22 bases apart. CDR1 and CDR2, looked up from the germline V gene (reference sequence), are SEHNR and FQNEAQ. Including the terminal cysteine and phenylalanine, the CDR3 comprises 16 residues. Of all the DNA, just the CDR3 is kept, 48 bases in frame from base 1.